Below are 27 T cell receptor beta chains sequenced from a single sample in a study of CD4 and CD8 cells across lung adenocarcinoma regions (dated by TCRdb to the late 2010s). Library creation used PCR. Sequenced using a HiSeq X Ten. The public reads were reanalyzed by TCRdb: fastp trimming at Q25, MiXCR alignment, in-frame beta chains only. Rows are unified per CDR3 protein, each entry keeping the most common DNA and genes. Present in this sample are approximately 10,000 distinct CDR3 sequences, approximately 50% of which were seen just once. In total, the top ten clones hold about 87% of the sample. The specimen was CD8+ T cells from the margin of a lung tumor. The cell subset or site label corresponds to: tumor margin region. The receptor set was obtained from a male donor with lung adenocarcinoma. The CD4 and CD8 labels of this study may be unreliable.

This chain joins TRBV6-1 and TRBJ2-1; TRBD2 matches at 7 bases. This CDR3 has 18 residues. With 2 bases clipped from V and 4 bases from J, the junction kept 14 bases outside the gene matches. Germline assignment: CDR1 MNHNS and CDR2 SASEGT. The CDR3 loop is CASSEFGGGPGTYNEQFF. CDR3 coding DNA: TGTGCCAGCAGTGAATTTGGGGGAGGGCCTGGTACTTACAATGAGCAGTTCTTC.

Worth noting for this clonotype: At one end, the junction sequence differs from germline, possibly due to a read error. The rearrangement uses TRBV12-3 or TRBV12-4 and TRBJ2-4; D is unclear. CDR3 length: 13 amino acids. The CDR3 DNA follows: TGTGCCAGGAGCTTTAGAACCAAAAATACGCAGTATTTC. Its protein product is CARSFRTKNTQYF.

Points on this clonotype: One end of the junction is discordant with germline, which a read error may explain. The DNA of the CDR3 is TGTGCGGGGAGTGAGACCCGAGGGCAAGATACCCAGTATTTT. Translating gives CAGSETRGQDTQYF. V is TRBV25-1 and J is TRBJ2-3; D possibly corresponds to TRBD2 (5 bases). CDR1 is MGHDK and CDR2 is SYGVNS in the germline V gene. The CDR3 length is 14 residues.

The chain carries TRBV27 and TRBJ2-3, with D unclear. Judging by the DNA end, TRBJ2-4 fits better; the J call may be wrong. There are 11 residues in the CDR3. The germline CDR1 and CDR2 sequences are MNHEY and SMNVEV (reference sequence). For the CDR3, the DNA is TGTGCCAGCGGTGCCCAAGATACTCAGTACTTC. Translating gives CASGAQDTQYF.

This clonotype was counted once. At one end, the junction sequence differs from germline, possibly due to a read error. This chain links TRBV6-1 with TRBJ2-3; D might be TRBD1 or TRBD2, each matching 5 bases. CDR3 size: 16 residues. CDR1 and CDR2 from the germline V gene are MNHNS and SASEGT. Here the CDR3 DNA reads TGTGCCAGCAGGCCCGGGGCGAGAAGGGGCCCAGAGACGCAGTATTTC. Its protein product is CASRPGARRGPETQYF.

Remarks on this clonotype: At one boundary the junction diverges from the germline segment, which might be a read error. V gene TRBV6-5 combines with J gene TRBJ2-3, with TRBD2 as a possible D gene (6 bases). The CDR3 loop spans 15 amino acids. Germline V CDR1 and CDR2: MNHEY, SVGAGI. CDR3 coding DNA: TGTGGCCGCGTTAAGGGGCGGGGAGCGAAAGATACGCAGTACTTT. This encodes CGRVKGRGAKDTQYF.

The genes are TRBV6-1 and TRBJ2-1, with D uncertain. The J call could be wrong; TRBJ2-7 is a better fit for the DNA end. There are 14 residues in the CDR3. Germline CDR1 and CDR2: MNHNS and SASEGT. The CDR3 coding sequence is TGTGCCAGCAGCTCCCTAACGGCGGCGGCCCAGCAGTACTTC. It translates to CASSSLTAAAQQYF.

The chain uses TRBV14 and TRBJ2-1; maybe TRBD1 (7 bases). The end of the DNA aligns better with TRBJ2-5, so the J call may be wrong. In germline, CDR1 is SGHDN, CDR2 FVKESK. The CDR3 has 15 amino acids. Here the CDR3 reads CASSQEGGLGGAQYF. The CDR3 DNA follows: TGTGCCAGCAGCCAAGAAGGGGGCCTCGGCGGGGCCCAGTACTTC.

Judged by abundance, this clonotype is medium-sized (0.01 to 0.1%). The chain is built from TRBV27 and TRBJ2-3; a possible D gene is TRBD1 (5 bases). CDR1 and CDR2 from the germline V gene are MNHEY and SMNVEV (reference sequence). V lost 10 bases and J lost 0, with 8 bases in between. The CDR3 is 12 residues long. CDR3 nucleotides: TGTGCCACCAGACAGAGCACAGATACGCAGTATTTT. Amino acid sequence: CATRQSTDTQYF.

The chain uses TRBV10-3 and TRBJ2-5; 9 bases line up with TRBD2. Germline CDR1 and CDR2: ENHRY and SYGVKD. The CDR3 runs to 14 residues. The chain's CDR3 is CRGTGAGGQNTQYF. CDR3 DNA: TGTCGCGGCACGGGAGCGGGAGGCCAAAATACTCAGTACTTC.

The genes are TRBV6-1 and TRBJ2-5, with a weak D call TRBD1 (5 bases). Germline V gene lookup returns CDR1 MNHNS and CDR2 SASEGT. V shed 4 bases and J shed 3 bases, with 12 bases lying between them. The CDR3 has 14 amino acids. CDR3 amino acids: CASSALVREETQYF. CDR3 nucleotide sequence: TGTGCCAGCAGTGCCTTGGTCAGGGAAGAGACCCAGTACTTC.

DNA for the CDR3: TGTGCCAGCAGTTTATCGGCCCCATCCTTCGCCGCTCAAGAGACCCAGTACTTC. Protein product: CASSLSAPSFAAQETQYF. The chain recombines TRBV27 with TRBJ2-5; D gene uncertain. Germline values: CDR1 MNHEY, CDR2 SMNVEV (reference sequence). The V end was cut by 0 bases, the J end by 2 bases, with 19 bases between. The CDR3 spans 18 residues.

The chain couples TRBV27 to TRBJ2-1; 10 nucleotides align to TRBD2. The germline V gene has CDR1 MNHEY and CDR2 SMNVEV (reference sequence). The trim removed 8 bases at V and 4 bases at J, leaving 8 bases unmatched. The CDR3 spans 15 residues. The CDR3 spells CASRGSGRGYNEQFF. The CDR3 DNA reads as TGTGCCAGCCGGGGGAGCGGGAGGGGTTACAATGAGCAGTTCTTC.

This clonotype was recorded a few times. The J gene is TRBJ2-7, the V gene TRBV4-1, with D perhaps matching TRBD1 or TRBD2 (6 bases each). Germline V gene lookup returns CDR1 MGHRA and CDR2 YSYEKL. The CDR3 contains 17 residues. V was trimmed by 1 base and J by 0 bases, leaving 16 bases between them. CDR3 region: CASSQAVEGGGSYEQYF. CDR3 DNA sequence: TGCGCCAGCAGCCAAGCCGTAGAAGGAGGGGGCTCCTACGAGCAGTACTTC.

This chain uses TRBV10-3 with TRBJ2-1; a weak D match, TRBD2 (6 bases). The DNA end is a closer match to TRBJ2-5, so the J assignment may be wrong. The CDR3 sequence is 15 residues long. Germline CDR1 is ENHRY and CDR2 is SYGVKD. CDR3 DNA sequence: TGTGCCATCAGTTCTCCGGGACGGGAGAGAGAGACCCAGTACTTC. Its translation is CAISSPGRERETQYF.

V and J are TRBV14 and TRBJ2-5; 9 bases match TRBD1. Per germline, CDR1 SGHDN and CDR2 FVKESK. J lost 5 bases, V lost 5 bases, and 9 bases had no gene match. This CDR3 has 15 residues. Here the CDR3 DNA reads TGTGCCAGCAGCAGACTAACAGGGGGCGGGGAGACCCAGTACTTC. It translates to CASSRLTGGGETQYF.

Concerning this clonotype: The conserved closing phenylalanine or tryptophan is absent in this CDR3, likely reflecting a read error. The chain is built from TRBV6-5 and TRBJ2-5; D is unresolved. V was shortened by 4 bases and J by 1 base, with 16 bases between the two germline ends. The CDR3 extends over 16 amino acids. Germline V gives CDR1 MNHEY, CDR2 SVGAGI. DNA of the CDR3: TGTGCCAGCAGTTCTCCGCGGCTACGCCCCCAAGAGACCCAGTACTCC. This encodes CASSSPRLRPQETQYS.

The V call is TRBV9, the J call TRBJ2-1; D gene uncertain. Trimming cost V 0 bases and J 0 bases, with 10 bases left between them. The CDR3 contains 16 residues. CDR1 and CDR2 from the germline V gene are SGDLS and YYNGEE. The CDR3 protein is CASSVEGDFSYNEQFF. The CDR3 DNA sequence: TGTGCCAGCAGCGTAGAGGGTGACTTCTCCTACAATGAGCAGTTCTTC.

This chain uses TRBV6-1 with TRBJ2-7, with D unresolved. There are 11 residues in the CDR3. The V gene's germline CDR1 is MNHNS and CDR2 SASEGT. V was shortened by 7 bases and J by 3 bases, with 7 bases between the two germline ends. The CDR3 DNA sequence: TGTGCCAGCATGACAAGCTACGAGCAGTACTTC. Translated: CASMTSYEQYF.

The chain carries TRBV10-1 and TRBJ2-1; D may be TRBD1 or TRBD2 (5 bases each). The DNA end is a closer match to TRBJ2-7, so the J assignment may be wrong. Germline CDR1 WNHNN, CDR2 SYGVQD (reference sequence). The CDR3 sequence is 18 residues long. In DNA, the CDR3 is TGCGCCAGCAGTGTACCCCTCTTGTGGGGACCTAGCTCCTACGAGCAGTACTTC. Translating it yields CASSVPLLWGPSSYEQYF.

The chain has TRBV6-1 and TRBJ1-2, with a weak D call TRBD1 (5 bases). This CDR3 contains 14 residues. The germline V gene has CDR1 MNHNS and CDR2 SASEGT. V was trimmed by 3 bases and J by 9 bases, leaving 17 bases between them. In DNA form, the CDR3 reads TGTGCCAGCAGTGATGGGGCCCTATCAGTTAGCTACACCTTC. Amino acids: CASSDGALSVSYTF.

V gene TRBV27 combines with J gene TRBJ2-1, with D possibly matching TRBD2 (5 bases). The CDR3 covers 16 residues. Between the trimmed V and J ends, which lost 0 bases and 3 bases, there was a span of 12 bases. Germline CDR1 is MNHEY and CDR2 is SMNVEV (reference sequence). CDR3 coding DNA: TGTGCCAGCAGTTTATCATCCCGGGGTAACTACAATGAGCAGTTCTTC. Its protein product is CASSLSSRGNYNEQFF.

About this clonotype itself: A read error may produce the germline difference seen at one junction end. The chain's CDR3 is CASSEGEGVPGTDTQYF. Here the CDR3 DNA reads TGTGCCAGCAGTGAGGGGGAAGGGGTTCCTGGCACAGATACGCAGTACTTT. The genes are TRBV6-1 and TRBJ2-3; D is possibly TRBD1 or TRBD2 (5 bases each). Germline V gene lookup returns CDR1 MNHNS and CDR2 SASEGT. The CDR3 runs 17 residues.

The table lists this clonotype with a count of one. The chain couples TRBV6-1 to TRBJ2-3; TRBD2 might be the D (7 bases). The ends were cut back, 6 bases at V and 12 bases at J, with 28 bases in the middle. The length of the CDR3 is 16 residues. The germline gives CDR1 MNHNS, CDR2 SASEGT. Here the CDR3 reads CASRPGGRWATDIQYF. The CDR3 region has the DNA TGTGCCAGCAGGCCCGGGGGGCGGTGGGCCACAGACATTCAGTATTTT.

DNA for the CDR3: TGTGCCAGCAGCGTAGCTGTGGGGCTAGTTAGCTACAATGAGCAGTTCTTC. This codes for CASSVAVGLVSYNEQFF. The rearrangement uses TRBV9 and TRBJ2-1; the D gene is possibly TRBD1 (5 bases). The CDR3 consists of 17 residues. V was pared by 0 bases and J by 3 bases, with 16 bases between. Looked up from germline, CDR1 is SGDLS and CDR2 is YYNGEE. The full variable domain, completed using reference TRBV9 and TRBJ2-1, is DSGVTQTPKHLITATGQRVTLRCSPRSGDLSVYWYQQSLDQGLQFLIQYYNGEERAKGNILERFSAQQFPDLHSELNLSSLELGDSALYFCASSVAVGLVSYNEQFFGPGTRLTVL.

This clonotype was recorded many times. In nucleotides, the CDR3 is TGTGCCAGCAGTTTGGGCGGGTTCACAGATACGCAGTATTTT. It is translated as CASSLGGFTDTQYF. The V call is TRBV27, the J call TRBJ2-3; D is possibly TRBD2 (5 bases). The CDR3 is 14 amino acids. Looked up from germline, CDR1 is MNHEY and CDR2 is SMNVEV (reference sequence). Trimming cost V 3 bases and J 2 bases, with 9 bases left between them.

This clonotype was observed a few times. The chain uses TRBV27 and TRBJ2-2; 12 bases are a match to TRBD2. This CDR3 is 16 amino acids long. Germline assignment: CDR1 MNHEY and CDR2 SMNVEV (reference sequence). Trimming cost V 2 bases and J 6 bases; bases outside gene matches: 4. Here the CDR3 reads CASSLGLAGRAGELFF. CDR3 coding DNA: TGTGCCAGCAGTTTAGGACTAGCGGGAAGGGCCGGGGAGCTGTTTTTT.